The 14 T cell receptor beta chains below all came from one sample that was sequenced in a study of blood T cell repertoires in COVID-19. The method was immunoSEQ multiplex PCR; TCRdb's version includes in-frame clones alone and lacks a portion of them. Of a few hundred thousand clones in the sample, around nine tenths are singletons; the top ten hold about 9.4%. The material sequenced was PBMCs or T cells enriched from blood (not recorded which). All receptors derive from a woman aged 45-65 years who had recovered from COVID-19.

Worth noting for this clone: Compared with germline, one end of the junction differs, possibly owing to a read error. CDR3 DNA sequence: TGTGCCAGCAATTACTTAGCGGTCGGGGTCTCCTACGAGCAGTACTTC. Amino acids: CASNYLAVGVSYEQYF. The rearrangement joins TRBV6-5 to TRBJ2-7; TRBD2 might be the D (6 bases). Germline values: CDR1 MNHEY, CDR2 SVGAGI. The CDR3 has 16 residues.

A single count supports this clone. V is TRBV7-2 and J is TRBJ1-5; unclear D gene. The germline V gene has CDR1 SGHTA and CDR2 FQGNSA. The CDR3 totals 14 residues. The V gene lost 1 base and the J gene lost 4 bases, with 8 bases spanning the gap. The CDR3 DNA sequence: TGTGCCAGCAGCTTAGACCCCGGGAATCAGCCCCAGCATTTT. Its protein is CASSLDPGNQPQHF. Drawing the rest from reference TRBV7-2 and TRBJ1-5, the complete variable domain is GAGVSQSPSNKVTEKGKDVELRCDPISGHTALYWYRQSLGQGLEFLIYFQGNSAPDKSGLPSDRFSAERTGGSVSTLTIQRTQQEDSAVYLCASSLDPGNQPQHFGDGTRLSIL.

The chain is built from TRBV4-2 and TRBJ1-4; 7 bases line up with TRBD1. The J segment lost 0 bases and the V segment lost 2 bases, leaving 6 bases of the junction unmatched. There are 17 residues in the CDR3. Germline V gene data show CDR1 as LGHNA and CDR2 as YNFKEQ. The CDR3 nucleotides read TGTGCCAGCAGCCAATACACAGGGGCCGCAACTAATGAAAAACTGTTTTTT. It specifies CASSQYTGAATNEKLFF.

This rearrangement joins TRBV30 to TRBJ1-5; 11 bases map to TRBD1. Germline values: CDR1 GTSNPN, CDR2 SVGIG (reference sequence). The CDR3 has 16 residues. V trimming: 8 bases; J trimming: 1 base; junction bases outside the gene matches: 10. CDR3 loop: CAAGTGGVWSNQPQHF. DNA of the CDR3: TGTGCCGCGGGGACAGGGGGGGTGTGGAGCAATCAGCCCCAGCATTTT.

J is TRBJ2-5 and V is TRBV25-1; 12 nucleotides match TRBD2. V lost 5 bases to trimming and J lost 4 bases; unmatched junction nucleotides: 8. The CDR3 runs to 16 residues. The germline CDR1 and CDR2 sequences are MGHDK and SYGVNS. The CDR3 bases are TGTGCCAGCAGTTCATCCACTAGCGGGGGGTTAGAGACCCAGTACTTC. Translation: CASSSSTSGGLETQYF. The variable domain in full, with the rest retrieved from reference TRBV25-1 and TRBJ2-5, is EADIYQTPRYLVIGTGKKITLECSQTMGHDKMYWYQQDPGMELHLIHYSYGVNSTEKGDLSSESTVSRIRTEHFPLTLESARPSHTSQYLCASSSSTSGGLETQYFGPGTRLLVL.

This clone showed up just once. J is TRBJ1-1 and V is TRBV2, with 8 nucleotides matching TRBD1. The CDR3 spans 13 residues. Trimming at V came to 5 bases and at J to 3 bases, leaving 2 bases not matched to a gene. In germline, CDR1 is SNHLY, CDR2 FYNNEI. This CDR3 reads CASSRTGHTEAFF. For the CDR3, the DNA is TGTGCCAGCAGTCGGACAGGGCACACTGAAGCTTTCTTT. Using reference TRBV2 and TRBJ1-1 for the parts outside the CDR3, the full variable domain is EPEVTQTPSHQVTQMGQEVILRCVPISNHLYFYWYRQILGQKVEFLVSFYNNEISEKSEIFDDQFSVERPDGSNFTLKIRSTKLEDSAMYFCASSRTGHTEAFFGQGTRLTVV.

The V call is TRBV7-3, the J call TRBJ1-1, with D possibly matching TRBD1 (6 bases). V was pared by 3 bases and J by 4 bases, with 9 bases between. CDR3 size: 13 residues. Germline-derived CDR1 and CDR2 are SGHTA and FQGTGA. The DNA of the CDR3 is TGTGCCAGCAGCTTTTTACAGGGCACTGAAGCTTTCTTT. This gives the protein CASSFLQGTEAFF.

As regards this clone: This sample includes further DNA sequences coding for the same CDR3. The chain uses TRBV2 and TRBJ2-3, with TRBD2 matching over 8 bases. The J segment lost 1 base and the V segment lost 4 bases, leaving 4 bases of the junction unmatched. Germline CDR1 SNHLY, CDR2 FYNNEI. The CDR3 runs 15 residues. CDR3 in amino acids: CASSVRGGGTDTQYF. CDR3 in DNA: TGTGCCAGCAGTGTTCGGGGGGGCGGCACAGATACGCAGTATTTT.

This chain uses TRBV7-8 with TRBJ2-7; possibly TRBD2 for D (5 bases). The CDR3 spans 12 residues. V was clipped by 2 bases and J by 6 bases, with 8 bases between them. In germline, CDR1 is SGHVS, CDR2 FQNEAQ. The CDR3 nucleotides read TGTGCCAGCAGCTTATCCGGACTCGAGCAGTACTTC. It is translated as CASSLSGLEQYF.

This sequence joins TRBV21-1 and TRBJ1-5; the listed D gene, TRBD1, was not tested against the DNA. TRBV21-1 is recorded as a pseudogene. The CDR3 is 13 residues long. CDR3 nucleotides: TGTGCCAGCAGCAAAAAGGGGGCGGACCCCCAGCATTTT. As protein: CASSKKGADPQHF.

The genes are TRBV15 and TRBJ2-1; D is unclear. Germline loops: CDR1 LNHNV, CDR2 YYDKDF (reference sequence). Trimming stripped 0 bases from V and 10 bases from J, with 10 bases between. CDR3 size: 13 residues. CDR3 sequence (DNA): TGTGCCACCAGCAGAGATTACAGCAACGAGCAGTTCTTC. Its protein product is CATSRDYSNEQFF.

In regard to this clone: This sample includes further DNA sequences coding for the same CDR3. This chain uses TRBV5-1 with TRBJ1-2, with a tentative D call TRBD1 (5 bases). The CDR3 consists of 14 residues. The V gene lost 0 bases and the J gene lost 5 bases, with 11 bases spanning the gap. Germline V gene data show CDR1 as SGHRS and CDR2 as YFSETQ. The DNA of the CDR3 is TGCGCCAGCAGCTTGGGGCAGGGTAATTATGGCTACACCTTC. Protein sequence: CASSLGQGNYGYTF.

The chain couples TRBV4-1 to TRBJ2-5; D gene unclear. Between the trimmed V and J ends, which lost 3 bases and 1 base, there was a span of 15 bases. CDR1 is MGHRA, CDR2 YSYEKL, per germline. The CDR3 is 16 residues long. The DNA for the CDR3 is TGCGCCAGCAGCCACAAGACATCGGCCGGCCAAGAGACCCAGTACTTC. Translated, it gives CASSHKTSAGQETQYF.

In this sample, this clone turned up once. This chain connects TRBV7-6 to TRBJ2-7; 7 bases line up with TRBD1. The CDR3 sequence is 15 residues long. Germline lookup yields CDR1 SGHVS and CDR2 FNYEAQ. Trimming cost V 4 bases and J 4 bases; bases outside gene matches: 10. The CDR3 nucleotides read TGTGCCAGCAGCTATGCAATAGGGGGCATTTACGAGCAGTACTTC. Its translation is CASSYAIGGIYEQYF.